This T cell receptor beta chain was profiled in a study of T cell repertoires in cytomegalovirus infection. Whole-study context: Based on public TCR beta signatures, there were indications of CMV infection and of a matching HLA type.

This clonotype appeared a few times. Germline V lookup: CDR1 DFQATT, CDR2 SNEGSKA (reference sequence). The CDR3 length is 14 residues. The ends were cut back, 3 bases at V and 4 bases at J, with 13 bases in the middle. MiXCR, applied by TCRdb to the reads, yields one record per CDR3 protein. This sample has 150,000 or so distinct CDR3 sequences, with roughly 6% found just once. The rearrangement uses TRBV20-1 and TRBJ1-5; D is unresolved. The clonotype originates from a human donor in good health (CMV status not recorded). Some clones in this sample may be carry-over from other donors' samples. The material sequenced was PBMCs. CDR3 in amino acids: CSASPQQGNQPQHF. CDR3 nucleotides: TGCAGTGCTAGCCCCCAACAAGGGAATCAGCCCCAGCATTTT.